Each of the 30 T cell receptor beta chains below was sequenced from the same sample in a study of blood T cell repertoires in COVID-19. Sequencing used immunoSEQ multiplex PCR; TCRdb keeps in-frame clones, though not all of them. This sample has hundreds of thousands of clones; about 91% occur once, and the top ten carry roughly 12%. The source material was peripheral blood. The receptors shown here come from a woman aged 45-60 years with COVID-19, enrolled during active disease.

The chain couples TRBV5-1 to TRBJ2-3, with D possibly being TRBD1 (6 bases). The V gene lost 0 bases and the J gene lost 6 bases, with 11 bases spanning the gap. This CDR3 is 14 amino acids long. Germline assignment: CDR1 SGHRS and CDR2 YFSETQ. The CDR3 region has the DNA TGCGCCAGCAGCTTGGGTCAAAGGGGGGATACGCAGTATTTT. Amino acid sequence: CASSLGQRGDTQYF.

The chain has TRBV4-1 and TRBJ2-2; the match to TRBD2 covers 8 bases. J was trimmed by 2 bases and V by 2 bases; bases with no gene match: 7. Per germline, CDR1 MGHRA and CDR2 YSYEKL. CDR3 length: 17 amino acids. The CDR3 sequence: CASSQLIAGINTGELFF. In DNA form, the CDR3 reads TGCGCCAGCAGCCAACTAATAGCGGGGATAAACACCGGGGAGCTGTTTTTT.

This clone was seen only once. The CDR3 DNA reads TGTGCCAGCAGCGATGCAGGGGCCCGCTCCTACAATGAGCAGTTCTTC. Translated: CASSDAGARSYNEQFF. The chain couples TRBV6-4 to TRBJ2-1; D is possibly TRBD1 (6 bases). Deletions cut 6 bases from V and 0 bases from J, with 15 bases between. Germline V gene lookup returns CDR1 MRHNA and CDR2 SNTAGT. This CDR3 comprises 16 residues.

The chain has TRBV10-3 and TRBJ1-3, with 8 bases fitting TRBD1. J lost 0 bases, V lost 6 bases, and 7 bases had no gene match. CDR1 and CDR2 (germline): ENHRY, SYGVKD. The CDR3 loop spans 16 amino acids. CDR3 bases: TGTGCCATCAGCTTGACAGGGGACTTCTCTGGAAACACCATATATTTT. This codes for CAISLTGDFSGNTIYF.

This sequence joins TRBV6-1 and TRBJ1-4, with D possibly TRBD1 on 5 matching bases. CDR1 and CDR2 (germline): MNHNS, SASEGT. The germline V and J ends were trimmed by 3 bases and 11 bases, with 16 bases remaining between them. The CDR3 is 14 amino acids. This chain's CDR3 is CASSESGAAGKLFF. CDR3 in DNA: TGTGCCAGCAGTGAGAGTGGGGCCGCCGGCAAACTGTTTTTT.

The chain joins TRBV15 to TRBJ1-2; 7 nucleotides line up with TRBD1. V lost 1 base, J lost 8 bases, and 7 bases stayed unmatched. CDR3 length: 14 residues. The V gene's germline CDR1 is LNHNV and CDR2 YYDKDF (reference sequence). CDR3 sequence: CATSRVEGAEGYTF. In DNA form, the CDR3 reads TGTGCCACCAGCAGAGTTGAGGGGGCGGAAGGCTACACCTTC.

This chain links TRBV28 with TRBJ1-1, with D unresolved. V was pared by 4 bases and J by 6 bases, with 6 bases between. CDR3 length: 11 residues. Germline V gene sequence: CDR1 MDHEN, CDR2 SYDVKM. Written as DNA, the CDR3 is TGTGCCAGCAGTTCCCTCGCTGAAGCTTTCTTT. As protein: CASSSLAEAFF. Filled out from reference TRBV28 and TRBJ1-1, the complete variable domain reads DVKVTQSSRYLVKRTGEKVFLECVQDMDHENMFWYRQDPGLGLRLIYFSYDVKMKEKGDIPEGYSVSREKKERFSLILESASTNQTSMYLCASSSLAEAFFGQGTRLTVV.

The genes are TRBV5-6 and TRBJ1-5; weak D call: TRBD1 (6 bases). The CDR3 has 14 residues. V lost 2 bases to trimming and J lost 6 bases, with 12 bases between them. Per the germline V gene, CDR1 is SGHDT and CDR2 is YYEEEE. As DNA, the CDR3 is TGTGCCAGCAGCTTTTCACAGGGCATTCAGCCCCAGCATTTT. Translation: CASSFSQGIQPQHF.

This rearrangement joins TRBV6-6 to TRBJ1-2, with 10 nucleotides matching TRBD1. From germline, CDR1 is MNHNY and CDR2 SVGAGI (reference sequence). The J segment lost 0 bases and the V segment lost 6 bases, leaving 7 bases of the junction unmatched. CDR3 length: 16 amino acids. The CDR3 DNA sequence: TGTGCCAGCAGCCCGACAGGGGGCCTTACTAACTATGGCTACACCTTC. Amino acids: CASSPTGGLTNYGYTF.

The rearrangement uses TRBV7-2 and TRBJ2-7; the match to TRBD1 covers 9 bases. With 1 base clipped from V and 3 bases from J, the junction kept 4 bases outside the gene matches. The CDR3 length is 15 residues. The germline V gene encodes CDR1 SGHTA and CDR2 FQGNSA. The CDR3 coding sequence is TGTGCCAGCAGCTTAGACGGGACAGGGTTCTACGAGCAGTACTTC. Translating gives CASSLDGTGFYEQYF.

The rearrangement links TRBV5-4 to TRBJ2-3; D might be TRBD2 (6 bases). CDR3 size: 14 residues. Between the trimmed V and J ends, which lost 4 bases and 0 bases, there was a span of 9 bases. Germline CDR1 SGHNT, CDR2 YYREEE (reference sequence). In DNA form, the CDR3 reads TGTGCCAGCAGCCGAGGGACTAGCACAGATACGCAGTATTTT. This translates into CASSRGTSTDTQYF.

The chain recombines TRBV30 with TRBJ2-1, with 8 bases aligning to TRBD1. V lost 0 bases, J lost 7 bases, and 5 bases stayed unmatched. The CDR3 covers 14 residues. Germline V CDR1 and CDR2: GTSNPN, SVGIG (reference sequence). The CDR3: CAWSVETGGNEQFF. The CDR3 DNA is TGTGCCTGGAGTGTAGAAACAGGGGGTAATGAGCAGTTCTTC. Drawing the rest from reference TRBV30 and TRBJ2-1, the complete variable domain is SQTIHQWPATLVQPVGSPLSLECTVEGTSNPNLYWYRQAAGRGLQLLFYSVGIGQISSEVPQNLSASRPQDRQFILSSKKLLLSDSGFYLCAWSVETGGNEQFFGPGTRLTVL.

This clone has just one count. The chain links TRBV27 to TRBJ1-1, with no clear D. Germline CDR1 MNHEY, CDR2 SMNVEV (reference sequence). The CDR3 runs 16 residues. V gave up 5 bases and J gave up 1 base, with 17 bases separating them. The CDR3 sequence: CASSASWAPRNTEAFF. As DNA, the CDR3 is TGTGCCAGCAGTGCCTCTTGGGCGCCCAGGAACACTGAAGCTTTCTTT.

This chain links TRBV6-5 with TRBJ1-1; the D gene is possibly TRBD1 (5 bases). The ends were cut back, 10 bases at V and 6 bases at J, with 18 bases in the middle. The germline gives CDR1 MNHEY, CDR2 SVGAGI. The CDR3 covers 13 residues. The CDR3 reads CAIVGPVRAEAFF. In DNA, the CDR3 is TGTGCCATAGTGGGTCCAGTCAGGGCTGAAGCTTTCTTT.

The rearrangement links TRBV30 to TRBJ1-1; 8 bases agree with TRBD1. In germline, CDR1 is GTSNPN, CDR2 SVGIG (reference sequence). This CDR3 region has 12 residues. Losses at the gene ends were 1 base for V and 6 bases for J; bases not matched to a gene: 1. CDR3 sequence reads: CAWSAGGSEAFF. The CDR3 DNA reads TGTGCCTGGAGTGCAGGGGGCTCTGAAGCTTTCTTT.

This clone occurred once. The V and J genes are TRBV19 and TRBJ1-1; 9 bases are a match to TRBD1. J lost 5 bases, V lost 4 bases, and 11 bases had no gene match. The CDR3 is made up of 16 amino acids. Germline lookup yields CDR1 LNHDA and CDR2 SQIVND (reference sequence). The CDR3 loop reads CASSRTGGPGGTEAFF. The DNA of the CDR3 is TGTGCCAGTAGTAGAACAGGGGGCCCGGGGGGTACTGAAGCTTTCTTT. Combining the CDR3 with reference TRBV19 and TRBJ1-1 gives the whole variable domain DGGITQSPKYLFRKEGQNVTLSCEQNLNHDAMYWYRQDPGQGLRLIYYSQIVNDFQKGDIAEGYSVSREKKESFPLTVTSAQKNPTAFYLCASSRTGGPGGTEAFFGQGTRLTVV.

This chain connects TRBV5-4 to TRBJ2-3; 10 nucleotides line up with TRBD2. Germline V lookup: CDR1 SGHNT, CDR2 YYREEE (reference sequence). Trimming at V came to 5 bases and at J to 9 bases, leaving 12 bases not matched to a gene. The CDR3 is 15 amino acids. CDR3 sequence (DNA): TGTGCCAGCAGTCCTAGCGGGGGCCCCGAACTGACGCAGTATTTT. The encoded protein is CASSPSGGPELTQYF. The full variable domain, in which reference TRBV5-4 and TRBJ2-3 provide the parts outside the CDR3, is ETGVTQSPTHLIKTRGQQVTLRCSSQSGHNTVSWYQQALGQGPQFIFQYYREEENGRGNFPPRFSGLQFPNYSSELNVNALELDDSALYLCASSPSGGPELTQYFGPGTRLTVL.

The chain carries TRBV19 and TRBJ1-1; 7 bases match TRBD1. V lost 5 bases, J lost 3 bases, and 12 bases stayed unmatched. CDR1 and CDR2 (germline): LNHDA, SQIVND (reference sequence). The CDR3 loop spans 16 amino acids. The CDR3 nucleotides read TGTGCCAGTAGTCAGAGGGCCAGGGGGGCGGACACTGAAGCTTTCTTT. Amino acid sequence: CASSQRARGADTEAFF.

This chain connects TRBV3-1 (or the pseudogene TRBV3-2) to TRBJ2-7; D gene ambiguous. The CDR3 is 13 amino acids. Germline V gene sequence: CDR1 LGHDT, CDR2 YNNKEL (reference sequence). V gave up 3 bases and J gave up 7 bases, with 13 bases separating them. The CDR3 here is CASSQYTTGEQYF. CDR3 in DNA: TGTGCCAGCAGCCAGTATACCACCGGGGAGCAGTACTTC.

The J gene is TRBJ1-1, the V gene TRBV6-5; tentatively, D is TRBD1 (5 bases). Trimming shortened V by 4 bases and J by 3 bases, and 12 bases separated the two germline ends. This CDR3 is 14 amino acids long. Per the germline V gene, CDR1 is MNHEY and CDR2 is SVGAGI. The DNA of the CDR3 is TGTGCCAGCAGTTTTCAGGGTGGGGACACTGAAGCTTTCTTT. It translates to CASSFQGGDTEAFF.

The genes are TRBV7-9 and TRBJ2-5, with D possibly being TRBD2 (6 bases). The CDR3 is made up of 16 amino acids. The germline V and J ends were trimmed by 2 bases and 1 base, with 14 bases remaining between them. Germline CDR1 SEHNR, CDR2 FQNEAQ (reference sequence). The CDR3 loop reads CASSLTPSGVQETQYF. The DNA for the CDR3 is TGTGCCAGCAGCTTAACCCCCTCGGGGGTCCAAGAGACCCAGTACTTC.

The chain links TRBV5-4 to TRBJ2-2; the match to TRBD2 covers 7 bases. Trimming at V came to 3 bases and at J to 7 bases, leaving 9 bases not matched to a gene. CDR1 and CDR2 from the germline V gene are SGHNT and YYREEE (reference sequence). There are 15 residues in the CDR3. The CDR3 DNA sequence: TGTGCCAGCAGCTCCTCGACGGGGGGTCTCGGGGAGCTGTTTTTT. Translated, it gives CASSSSTGGLGELFF.

This clone was seen more than once but under ten times. The V gene is TRBV5-5, the J gene TRBJ2-7; D is ambiguous. Germline V gene lookup returns CDR1 SGHKS and CDR2 YYEKEE (reference sequence). The V end lost 0 bases, the J end lost 4 bases, and 11 bases lay between the germline ends. The CDR3 is 14 amino acids. The CDR3 DNA sequence: TGTGCCAGCAGCTTGGTTCAGGTCAGTTACGAGCAGTACTTC. Its translation: CASSLVQVSYEQYF.

This clone was seen more than once but under ten times. The rearrangement links TRBV6-1 to TRBJ2-7; a possible D gene is TRBD1 (5 bases). The V and J ends lost 0 bases and 4 bases respectively, with 10 bases between them. This CDR3 has 14 amino acids. Per the germline V gene, CDR1 is MNHNS and CDR2 is SASEGT. The CDR3 here is CASSEAVAGYEQYF. The CDR3 DNA reads TGTGCCAGCAGTGAAGCGGTGGCAGGGTACGAGCAGTACTTC.

This clone was observed a handful of times. This chain links TRBV30 with TRBJ1-4; D might be TRBD1 (6 bases). CDR1 is GTSNPN, CDR2 SVGIG, per germline (reference sequence). The CDR3 is 12 amino acids. Trimming took off 5 bases at V and 5 bases at J, with 9 bases between the two ends. The chain's CDR3 is CAWGQLNEKLFF. CDR3 sequence (DNA): TGTGCCTGGGGACAGTTGAATGAAAAACTGTTTTTT.

This chain uses TRBV20-1 with TRBJ1-2; 8 nucleotides agree with TRBD1. This CDR3 spans 15 amino acids. CDR1 and CDR2 (germline): DFQATT, SNEGSKA (reference sequence). V was pared by 3 bases and J by 1 base, with 7 bases of the junction left unmatched. CDR3 bases: TGCAGTGCTAGTAGAGGGACAGGCTTTAACTATGGCTACACCTTC. It codes for CSASRGTGFNYGYTF.

The V and J genes are TRBV5-6 and TRBJ1-2; TRBD1 is a possible D gene (6 bases). Germline CDR1 is SGHDT and CDR2 is YYEEEE. This CDR3 comprises 14 residues. V shed 2 bases and J shed 8 bases, with 16 bases lying between them. The CDR3 protein is CASSLKQGLHGYTF. CDR3 in DNA: TGTGCCAGCAGCTTAAAACAGGGTTTGCACGGCTACACCTTC. The complete variable domain, with remaining parts taken from reference TRBV5-6 and TRBJ1-2, reads DAGVTQSPTHLIKTRGQQVTLRCSPKSGHDTVSWYQQALGQGPQFIFQYYEEEERQRGNFPDRFSGHQFPNYSSELNVNALLLGDSALYLCASSLKQGLHGYTFGSGTRLTVV.

The J gene is TRBJ1-2, the V gene TRBV9; the D gene is possibly TRBD1 (6 bases). Trimming stripped 3 bases from V and 8 bases from J, with 14 bases between. The CDR3 spans 13 residues. Germline V gives CDR1 SGDLS, CDR2 YYNGEE. CDR3 protein: CASSGDIPPGYTF. CDR3 bases: TGTGCCAGCAGCGGGGACATCCCACCCGGCTACACCTTC.

The chain has TRBV6-6 and TRBJ1-5; 8 bases line up with TRBD1. Germline values: CDR1 MNHNY, CDR2 SVGAGI (reference sequence). This CDR3 has 13 residues. J lost 4 bases, V lost 10 bases, and 6 bases had no gene match. The CDR3 coding sequence is TGTGCCATAGGGGGACAGGCGAATCAGCCCCAGCATTTT. It codes for CAIGGQANQPQHF.

The V and J genes are TRBV6-5 and TRBJ1-2; a weak D match, TRBD1 (6 bases). CDR1 is MNHEY, CDR2 SVGAGI, per germline. The CDR3 extends over 13 amino acids. Trimming removed 6 bases at V and 8 bases at J, with 16 bases between. CDR3 amino acids: CASRGATRFGYTF. The CDR3, as DNA: TGTGCCAGCAGGGGGGCCACCCGTTTCGGCTACACCTTC.